These 27 T cell receptor beta chains originate from one sample sequenced in a study of T cells after yellow fever vaccination. TCRdb re-called the 5' RACE reads with MiXCR, one entry per CDR3 protein. Found here are some 260,000 distinct CDR3 sequences, around 4.9% of them singletons; the top ten hold around 3.5%. Sequencing used CD4+ T cells sorted from PBMCs, obtained on the day of the yellow fever booster vaccination. These TCRs come from a young man who received the YFV17D yellow fever vaccine.

In this sample, this clonotype turned up many times. This chain links TRBV5-1 with TRBJ2-1; 8 nucleotides align to TRBD2. Germline V CDR1 and CDR2: SGHRS, YFSETQ. This CDR3 spans 19 amino acids. V lost 4 bases to trimming and J lost 0 bases; unmatched junction nucleotides: 15. CDR3 DNA: TGCGCCAGCAGCCCGACGGGGGGCGGGGGGACCAACTCCTACAATGAGCAGTTCTTC. Its protein product is CASSPTGGGGTNSYNEQFF.

This clonotype qualifies as medium-sized. This chain joins TRBV7-2 and TRBJ1-2; D might be TRBD1 (6 bases). V was cut by 3 bases and J by 6 bases, with 14 bases left in between. CDR3 length equals 14 residues. Germline V lookup: CDR1 SGHTA, CDR2 FQGNSA. CDR3 sequence: CASSFPTGANGYTF. For the CDR3, the DNA is TGTGCCAGCAGCTTCCCGACAGGAGCGAATGGCTACACCTTC.

This sequence joins TRBV7-2 and TRBJ2-3, with D uncertain. V was shortened by 4 bases and J by 9 bases, with 14 bases between the two germline ends. The CDR3 is made up of 13 amino acids. CDR1 is SGHTA and CDR2 is FQGNSA in the germline V gene. CDR3 nucleotides: TGTGCCAGCAGCTCCCTCTCGGGCTCAACGCAGTATTTT. Protein product: CASSSLSGSTQYF. The variable domain in full, completed from reference TRBV7-2 and TRBJ2-3, reads GAGVSQSPSNKVTEKGKDVELRCDPISGHTALYWYRQSLGQGLEFLIYFQGNSAPDKSGLPSDRFSAERTGGSVSTLTIQRTQQEDSAVYLCASSSLSGSTQYFGPGTRLTVL.

The chain couples TRBV5-1 to TRBJ2-7; no clear D gene. V dropped 3 bases and J dropped 0 bases, with 16 bases sitting between them. The length of the CDR3 is 16 residues. Per the germline V gene, CDR1 is SGHRS and CDR2 is YFSETQ. CDR3 in amino acids: CASSWTHPSPSYEQYF. CDR3 nucleotides: TGCGCCAGCAGCTGGACCCACCCCAGCCCCTCCTACGAGCAGTACTTC.

This chain joins TRBV24-1 and TRBJ2-1; 12 bases agree with TRBD2. Germline V lookup: CDR1 KGHDR, CDR2 SFDVKD. The CDR3 is 16 residues long. The trim removed 4 bases at V and 6 bases at J, leaving 6 bases unmatched. The CDR3 DNA is TGTGCCACCAGTGACCTGACTAGCGGGGGTTCCAATGAGCAGTTCTTC. Protein: CATSDLTSGGSNEQFF.

This clonotype occurred a few times. The chain has TRBV4-3 and TRBJ2-3; D not resolved. Germline-derived CDR1 and CDR2 are LGHNA and YSLEER. The V gene lost 1 base and the J gene lost 2 bases, with 10 bases spanning the gap. This CDR3 region has 15 residues. The CDR3, as DNA: TGCGCCAGCAGCCAAGGGCCCACGCACACAGATACGCAGTATTTT. This gives the protein CASSQGPTHTDTQYF.

This clonotype was seen more than once but under ten times. In DNA form, the CDR3 reads TGTGCCAGCAGATACTCAGGGCACACCGGGGAGCTGTTTTTT. Translated: CASRYSGHTGELFF. The chain carries TRBV11-2 and TRBJ2-2, with a tentative D call TRBD1 (5 bases). Germline CDR1 SGHAT, CDR2 FQNNGV. Trimming removed 6 bases at V and 3 bases at J, with 11 bases between. This CDR3 has 14 residues.

This clonotype appeared many times. The chain is built from TRBV7-3 and TRBJ2-3; 12 bases line up with TRBD2. The CDR3 sequence is 17 residues long. Germline values: CDR1 SGHTA, CDR2 FQGTGA. V trimming: 5 bases; J trimming: 3 bases; junction bases outside the gene matches: 9. The CDR3 protein is CASSPRLAGDRTDTQYF. CDR3 DNA: TGTGCCAGCAGCCCGCGACTAGCGGGGGATCGGACAGATACGCAGTATTTT.

This clonotype was seen more than once but under ten times. The V gene is TRBV7-3, the J gene TRBJ2-7; unclear D gene. With 3 bases removed from V and 2 bases from J, the gap between germline ends came to 20 bases. The CDR3 length is 17 residues. The germline V gene has CDR1 SGHTA and CDR2 FQGTGA. The CDR3 DNA sequence: TGTGCCAGCAGCTTTCTCCAGGCCAATCGAGAACCCTACGAGCAGTACTTC. Its protein product is CASSFLQANREPYEQYF.

The chain carries TRBV20-1 and TRBJ2-1; no definite D call. With 5 bases removed from V and 8 bases from J, the gap between germline ends came to 19 bases. The germline CDR1 and CDR2 sequences are DFQATT and SNEGSKA (reference sequence). This CDR3 region has 14 residues. CDR3 sequence: CSALGFTNGDEQFF. DNA of the CDR3: TGCAGTGCTCTAGGATTTACTAACGGCGATGAGCAGTTCTTC.

This clonotype was counted a few times. The chain carries TRBV5-1 and TRBJ2-5; tentative D call: TRBD2 (7 bases). Trimming cost V 5 bases and J 1 base, with 15 bases left between them. The CDR3 contains 15 residues. The V gene's germline CDR1 is SGHRS and CDR2 YFSETQ. For the CDR3, the DNA is TGCGCCAGCAGAGGGGGGGGGGCCCTCCAAGAGACCCAGTACTTC. It specifies CASRGGGALQETQYF. The full variable domain, with the rest looked up from reference TRBV5-1 and TRBJ2-5, is KAGVTQTPRYLIKTRGQQVTLSCSPISGHRSVSWYQQTPGQGLQFLFEYFSETQRNKGNFPGRFSGRQFSNSRSEMNVSTLELGDSALYLCASRGGGALQETQYFGPGTRLLVL.

The J gene is TRBJ2-3, the V gene TRBV20-1; D gene ambiguous. The V end was cut by 3 bases, the J end by 0 bases, with 10 bases between. CDR3 length: 14 amino acids. Germline values: CDR1 DFQATT, CDR2 SNEGSKA (reference sequence). The CDR3 sequence: CSAREITSTDTQYF. CDR3 bases: TGCAGTGCTAGGGAAATAACTAGCACAGATACGCAGTATTTT.

This chain uses TRBV10-3 with TRBJ1-3; 10 bases agree with TRBD1. This CDR3 is 17 amino acids long. Germline V gene sequence: CDR1 ENHRY, CDR2 SYGVKD. Losses at the gene ends were 6 bases for V and 3 bases for J; bases not matched to a gene: 11. CDR3 in DNA: TGTGCCATCAGATCAATGAAGGGACAGGGGTTTGGAAACACCATATATTTT. This gives the protein CAIRSMKGQGFGNTIYF.

This clonotype was seen many times. The chain couples TRBV10-3 to TRBJ2-1, with 7 bases fitting TRBD1. V dropped 4 bases and J dropped 5; count of bases not matched to a gene: 8. The germline gives CDR1 ENHRY, CDR2 SYGVKD. The CDR3 has 15 residues. CDR3 in DNA: TGTGCCATCAGTGTAGCCTACGACAGGGACAATGAGCAGTTCTTC. Translated, it gives CAISVAYDRDNEQFF.

The V and J genes are TRBV7-8 and TRBJ2-3, with 10 bases lining up with TRBD2. There are 16 residues in the CDR3. V lost 2 bases and J lost 2; bases outside the gene matches: 4. Per the germline V gene, CDR1 is SGHVS and CDR2 is FQNEAQ. In DNA form, the CDR3 reads TGTGCCAGCAGCTTAACACTAGCGGGGCACACAGATACGCAGTATTTT. The encoded protein is CASSLTLAGHTDTQYF.

This clonotype was counted at least ten times. The J gene is TRBJ2-7, the V gene TRBV6-4; 9 positions agree with TRBD2. Germline CDR1 and CDR2: MRHNA and SNTAGT. There are 19 residues in the CDR3. J gave up 0 bases and V 0 bases, and 12 bases lay outside the gene matches. The CDR3 sequence is CASSDSPSGVSKGSYEQYV. DNA for the CDR3: TGTGCCAGCAGTGACTCCCCTAGCGGGGTATCCAAGGGCTCCTACGAGCAGTACGTC.

This clonotype was counted between two and nine times. The chain uses TRBV11-2 and TRBJ2-1; D gene unclear. This CDR3 is 15 amino acids long. CDR1 SGHAT and CDR2 FQNNGV come from the germline V gene. V dropped 4 bases and J dropped 0 bases, with 10 bases sitting between them. The CDR3 region is CASSSDGDSYNEQFF. The CDR3 coding sequence is TGTGCCAGCAGCTCGGACGGAGACTCCTACAATGAGCAGTTCTTC.

The chain joins TRBV6-2 or TRBV6-3 to TRBJ2-3; D ambiguous. The CDR3 is 14 amino acids. The V gene lost 10 bases and the J gene lost 2 bases, with 16 bases spanning the gap. Germline lookup yields CDR1 MNHEY and CDR2 SVGEGT. The CDR3 region is CATLRSTPTDTQYF. The DNA of the CDR3 is TGTGCCACCCTACGGAGCACACCCACAGATACGCAGTATTTT.

V is TRBV20-1 and J is TRBJ2-5; no reliable D call. Trimming took off 1 base at V and 10 bases at J, with 10 bases between the two ends. The germline V gene has CDR1 DFQATT and CDR2 SNEGSKA (reference sequence). This CDR3 region has 11 residues. The CDR3 nucleotides read TGCAGTGCTAGAGCCCCGTGGAGCCAGTACTTC. It translates to CSARAPWSQYF.

This clonotype showed up many times. This chain connects TRBV7-2 to TRBJ1-1; no clear D. Germline CDR1 SGHTA, CDR2 FQGNSA. This CDR3 spans 14 amino acids. Trimming removed 2 bases at V and 4 bases at J, with 11 bases between. Written as DNA, the CDR3 is TGTGCCAGCAGCTTAAGTGGGATCAGCACTGAAGCTTTCTTT. Amino acids: CASSLSGISTEAFF.

The CDR3 here is CASSPTGDAFF. In nucleotides, the CDR3 is TGTGCCAGCAGCCCGACAGGGGACGCTTTCTTT. This chain uses TRBV7-9 with TRBJ1-1; TRBD1 matches at 8 bases. Germline loops: CDR1 SEHNR, CDR2 FQNEAQ (reference sequence). V was pared by 5 bases and J by 11 bases, with 4 bases of the junction left unmatched. CDR3 length equals 11 residues.

The CDR3: CASSLILDNEQFF. As DNA, the CDR3 is TGTGCCAGCAGCTTAATCCTCGACAATGAGCAGTTCTTC. The J gene is TRBJ2-1, the V gene TRBV7-3; D is unresolved. Per the germline V gene, CDR1 is SGHTA and CDR2 is FQGTGA. This CDR3 has 13 residues. Deletions cut 1 base from V and 5 bases from J, with 6 bases between.

This clonotype was counted ten times or more. The rearrangement uses TRBV6-1 and TRBJ1-2; D is undetermined. The CDR3 is 14 amino acids. Germline V gene lookup returns CDR1 MNHNS and CDR2 SASEGT. V gave up 0 bases and J gave up 9 bases, with 14 bases separating them. The CDR3 DNA sequence: TGTGCCAGCAGTGAAGCGAAGATGGGGATACGCTACACCTTC. The encoded protein is CASSEAKMGIRYTF.

This clonotype was seen a few times. The chain uses TRBV6-2 or TRBV6-3 and TRBJ1-6; D is unresolved. This CDR3 region has 15 residues. The V gene lost 4 bases and the J gene lost 8 bases, with 15 bases spanning the gap. Germline V gives CDR1 MNHEY, CDR2 SVGEGT. The CDR3 coding sequence is TGTGCCAGCAGTTCCCGTGATTATCGGTATTCACCCCTCCACTTT. Protein sequence: CASSSRDYRYSPLHF.

The V gene is TRBV30, the J gene TRBJ2-7; D gene unclear. Per the germline V gene, CDR1 is GTSNPN and CDR2 is SVGIG (reference sequence). V was pared by 2 bases and J by 2 bases, with 7 bases between. This CDR3 has 12 amino acids. The CDR3 reads CAWSIGPYEQYF. DNA for the CDR3: TGTGCCTGGAGTATTGGGCCCTACGAGCAGTACTTC.

V is TRBV4-3 and J is TRBJ2-3; 11 bases match TRBD2. In germline, CDR1 is LGHNA, CDR2 YSLEER. V dropped 0 bases and J dropped 6; count of bases not matched to a gene: 5. CDR3 length: 16 amino acids. The CDR3, as DNA: TGCGCCAGCAGCCAAGATCTAGCGGGGGGTTGGGATACGCAGTATTTT. This codes for CASSQDLAGGWDTQYF.

V usage is TRBV20-1 and J usage is TRBJ2-3; 10 bases are shared with TRBD2. Germline V gene lookup returns CDR1 DFQATT and CDR2 SNEGSKA (reference sequence). V dropped 7 bases and J dropped 6; count of bases not matched to a gene: 7. This CDR3 has 13 residues. DNA of the CDR3: TGCAGTGGGGCGACTAGCGGGTTCGATACGCAGTATTTT. Amino acids: CSGATSGFDTQYF.